The 23 T cell receptor beta chains given below trace back to one sample, sequenced in a study of regulatory T cells in long-lasting Graves disease. Arm-PCR with iRepertoire HTBI primers amplified the CDR3 regions for these TCR beta libraries. TCRdb re-called the multiplex PCR reads with MiXCR, one entry per CDR3 protein. There are around 250,000 distinct CDR3 sequences in the sample; 20% to 25% occur only once, and approximately 14% lies in the top ten. Specified time point: newly diagnosed GD, antithyroid drugs for less than 3 months. The TCR library used RNA extracted from PBMCs. The sequences come from peripheral blood mononuclear cells (PBMCs), collected at new diagnosis, from a patient treated with antithyroid drugs. The receptor source for this set is a female donor with Graves disease.

At least ten counts were recorded for this clonotype. This chain uses TRBV9 with TRBJ1-1, with a weak D call TRBD1 (5 bases). Germline V gene sequence: CDR1 SGDLS, CDR2 YYNGEE. This CDR3 is built from 14 residues. V was pared by 1 base and J by 2 bases, with 9 bases between. CDR3 nucleotide sequence: TGTGCCAGCAGCGTAAAACAGGTTAACACTGAAGCTTTCTTT. It is translated as CASSVKQVNTEAFF.

This clonotype was found once. The junction and the germline gene differ at one end; a read error may be behind it. The chain combines TRBV12-3 or TRBV12-4 with TRBJ1-3, with D possibly being TRBD1 (6 bases). The CDR3 spans 16 residues. CDR3 in DNA: TGTGCCGGCAGCCGAGGGGGGGCCAGCGGAGGAAACACCATATATTTT. Residues: CAGSRGGASGGNTIYF.

This clonotype was seen repeatedly, ten times or more. V is TRBV7-9 and J is TRBJ2-3, with D possibly TRBD2 on 5 matching bases. The germline V gene encodes CDR1 SEHNR and CDR2 FQNEAQ (reference sequence). The V gene lost 4 bases and the J gene lost 1 base, with 15 bases spanning the gap. The CDR3 totals 16 residues. CDR3 sequence reads: CASSSPVAKGTDTQYF. Written as DNA, the CDR3 is TGTGCCAGCAGCTCCCCTGTAGCGAAAGGCACAGATACGCAGTATTTT. Together with reference TRBV7-9 and TRBJ2-3, the CDR3 gives the full variable domain: DTGVSQNPRHKITKRGQNVTFRCDPISEHNRLYWYRQTLGQGPEFLTYFQNEAQLEKSRLLSDRFSAERPKGSFSTLEIQRTEQGDSAMYLCASSSPVAKGTDTQYFGPGTRLTVL.

This clonotype was counted at least ten times. The genes are TRBV20-1 and TRBJ2-7, with TRBD1 as a possible D gene (6 bases). The germline V gene has CDR1 DFQATT and CDR2 SNEGSKA (reference sequence). The CDR3 totals 12 residues. The V end lost 5 bases, the J end lost 10 bases, and 18 bases lay between the germline ends. The CDR3 is CSAANDGQIQYF. In DNA, the CDR3 is TGCAGTGCTGCCAACGACGGACAGATACAGTACTTC.

This clonotype occurred many times. The V gene is TRBV6-1, the J gene TRBJ2-5; perhaps TRBD1 as D (5 bases). The CDR3 has 14 residues. The germline gives CDR1 MNHNS, CDR2 SASEGT. With 8 bases removed from V and 1 base from J, the gap between germline ends came to 14 bases. CDR3 in amino acids: CASYKDRLQETQYF. The CDR3 DNA follows: TGTGCCAGCTACAAAGACAGACTCCAAGAGACCCAGTACTTC.

This clonotype was counted only a few times. V usage is TRBV6-2 or TRBV6-3 and J usage is TRBJ1-5; D gene ambiguous. CDR1 and CDR2 (germline): MNHEY, SVGEGT. Trimming left V 5 bases short and J 1 base short, with 12 bases between. The CDR3 contains 15 residues. CDR3 region: CASSEVPVSNQPQHF. The CDR3 DNA follows: TGTGCCAGCAGTGAAGTTCCGGTAAGCAATCAGCCCCAGCATTTT.

This clonotype appeared many times. The chain's CDR3 is CASTLFREKLFF. The CDR3, as DNA: TGTGCCAGCACCCTTTTTCGGGAAAAACTGTTTTTT. The chain joins TRBV28 to TRBJ1-4; D remains ambiguous. CDR1 and CDR2 from the germline V gene are MDHEN and SYDVKM. The CDR3 has 12 amino acids. Trimming stripped 7 bases from V and 8 bases from J, with 11 bases between.

This clonotype is a singleton in its sample. A far more abundant clone sits one base away, making this likely a read error. The chain joins TRBV20-1 to TRBJ2-1; D is unclear. The CDR3 runs 13 residues. Trimming left V 6 bases short and J 10 bases short, with 19 bases between. Germline V gene lookup returns CDR1 DFQATT and CDR2 SNEGSKA (reference sequence). CDR3 sequence reads: CSAQGPDAYEQFF. Here the CDR3 DNA reads TGCAGTGCACAAGGGCCCGATGCCTACGAGCAGTTCTTC.

This clonotype was recorded at least ten times. The rearrangement links TRBV28 to TRBJ1-3; possibly TRBD1 for D (5 bases). The V end lost 4 bases, the J end lost 0 bases, and 10 bases lay between the germline ends. There are 15 residues in the CDR3. Germline V gene sequence: CDR1 MDHEN, CDR2 SYDVKM. In DNA form, the CDR3 reads TGTGCCAGCAGTTCCACTGGGGCCTCTGGAAACACCATATATTTT. This translates into CASSSTGASGNTIYF.

A word on this clonotype: This clone may be a read error of a much larger clone one base away. The chain joins TRBV11-3 to TRBJ1-4, with D unclear. Germline V CDR1 and CDR2: SGHNT, YENEEA. CDR3 length: 14 residues. For the CDR3, the DNA is TGTGCCAGCGCTCGGACGGTTTTGCAAGAAAAACTGTTGTTT. This sequence encodes CASARTVLQEKLLF.

This clonotype was seen many times. The chain couples TRBV6-5 to TRBJ2-7; the match to TRBD1 covers 7 bases. Germline V CDR1 and CDR2: MNHEY, SVGAGI. Trimming at V came to 0 bases and at J to 6 bases, leaving 8 bases not matched to a gene. The CDR3 loop spans 15 amino acids. The DNA for the CDR3 is TGTGCCAGCAGTTACTCGTCGCAGGGGGTGGTCGAGCAGTACTTC. Protein product: CASSYSSQGVVEQYF.

This clonotype has more than one count but fewer than ten. This chain connects TRBV9 to TRBJ2-1; D possibly corresponds to TRBD2 (6 bases). Germline V gene data show CDR1 as SGDLS and CDR2 as YYNGEE. V gave up 3 bases and J gave up 7 bases, with 17 bases separating them. This CDR3 spans 15 amino acids. The CDR3, as DNA: TGTGCCAGCAGCGCGGGACGGTCAAGCGGGAATGAGCAGTTCTTC. It translates to CASSAGRSSGNEQFF.

This clonotype was picked up many times. V is TRBV12-3 or TRBV12-4 and J is TRBJ2-5; D remains unclear. Trimming took 1 base from V and 6 from J, leaving 12 bases between them. CDR3 length: 14 residues. The CDR3 sequence: CASSLDPNPQTQYF. As DNA, the CDR3 is TGTGCCAGCAGTTTAGATCCTAACCCCCAGACCCAGTACTTC.

In its sample, this clonotype was seen a few times. The V and J genes are TRBV3-1 and TRBJ1-6, with a possible D match to TRBD1 (5 bases). This CDR3 is 16 amino acids long. V lost 5 bases and J 5 bases, leaving 16 bases between the germline ends. CDR1 is LGHDT, CDR2 YNNKEL, per germline (reference sequence). CDR3 protein: CASSYLGGVDNSPLHF. The CDR3 DNA reads as TGTGCCAGCAGCTACCTTGGGGGGGTAGATAATTCACCCCTCCACTTT.

This chain uses TRBV7-6 with TRBJ2-1; 10 bases match TRBD2. The CDR3 runs to 15 residues. Germline V gene sequence: CDR1 SGHVS, CDR2 FNYEAQ. Losses at the gene ends were 5 bases for V and 6 bases for J; bases not matched to a gene: 7. The CDR3 sequence is CASSPTSGVRNEQFF. In nucleotides, the CDR3 is TGTGCCAGCAGCCCTACTAGCGGGGTTCGCAATGAGCAGTTCTTC.

This clonotype was recorded at least ten times. V gene TRBV11-2 combines with J gene TRBJ2-4; possible D gene TRBD1, 6 bases. V was pared by 2 bases and J by 8 bases, with 10 bases between. Germline loops: CDR1 SGHAT, CDR2 FQNNGV. The CDR3 runs 13 residues. The CDR3 is CASSLTGTDIQYF. The DNA of the CDR3 is TGTGCCAGCAGCTTAACAGGGACGGACATTCAGTACTTC.

The sample holds many counts of this clonotype. V usage is TRBV11-2 and J usage is TRBJ2-7, with D possibly being TRBD1 (7 bases). CDR1 and CDR2 from the germline V gene are SGHAT and FQNNGV. The CDR3 extends over 16 amino acids. V gave up 3 bases and J gave up 0 bases, with 15 bases separating them. The CDR3 DNA is TGTGCCAGCAGCTTCCAGGGGGGTTTAAGCTCCTACGAGCAGTACTTC. It specifies CASSFQGGLSSYEQYF.

This clonotype has at least ten counts. This sequence joins TRBV7-2 and TRBJ2-3, with 10 bases identical to TRBD1. With V trimmed by 3 bases and J by 7 bases, 4 bases remained unmatched. The CDR3 loop spans 14 amino acids. From germline, CDR1 is SGHTA and CDR2 FQGNSA. CDR3 residues: CASSLTGGSYTQYF. CDR3 bases: TGTGCCAGCAGCTTGACAGGGGGCAGTTATACGCAGTATTTT.

This clonotype has at least ten counts. The CDR3 here is CASSLVPGETQYF. For the CDR3, the DNA is TGTGCCAGCAGCTTAGTTCCGGGAGAGACCCAGTACTTC. This sequence joins TRBV7-9 and TRBJ2-5, with D unresolved. V dropped 1 base and J dropped 4 bases, with 7 bases sitting between them. The V gene's germline CDR1 is SEHNR and CDR2 FQNEAQ (reference sequence). This CDR3 region has 13 residues. Complete variable domain (other parts from reference TRBV7-9 and TRBJ2-5): DTGVSQNPRHKITKRGQNVTFRCDPISEHNRLYWYRQTLGQGPEFLTYFQNEAQLEKSRLLSDRFSAERPKGSFSTLEIQRTEQGDSAMYLCASSLVPGETQYFGPGTRLLVL.

Worth noting for this clonotype: A far larger clone differs by one base, so this is likely a read error. This likely comes from a read error, as the CDR3 has no conserved phenylalanine or tryptophan at its end. The chain uses TRBV5-6 and TRBJ1-3; no firm D call. Germline loops: CDR1 SGHDT, CDR2 YYEEEE. This CDR3 has 14 amino acids. The V end was cut by 0 bases, the J end by 4 bases, with 8 bases between. The DNA of the CDR3 is TGTGCCAGCAGCTTGGAGCGGGCAGGAAACACCATATATCTT. Residues: CASSLERAGNTIYL.

The chain joins TRBV24-1 to TRBJ2-2, with TRBD1 matching 8 bases. CDR3 length: 16 amino acids. CDR1 and CDR2 from the germline V gene are KGHDR and SFDVKD. Trimming removed 3 bases from V and 7 bases from J; junction bases left unmatched: 9. CDR3 in amino acids: CATSDRDRGLNGELFF. The CDR3 DNA reads as TGTGCCACCAGTGATCGTGACAGGGGTCTAAACGGGGAGCTGTTTTTT.

This clonotype has ten or more counts. The rearrangement uses TRBV7-3 and TRBJ2-1; 15 bases fit TRBD2. This CDR3 region has 17 residues. Germline V gene lookup returns CDR1 SGHTA and CDR2 FQGTGA. The junction had 9 bases not matched to a gene; V was cut back by 5 bases and J by 7 bases. CDR3 DNA sequence: TGTGCCAGCAGCCCCGGACTAGCGGGAGGGCCGGGGAATGAGCAGTTCTTC. This codes for CASSPGLAGGPGNEQFF.

Many counts were recorded for this clonotype. This chain joins TRBV10-2 and TRBJ1-4; D is ambiguous. The CDR3 is made up of 15 amino acids. Trimming stripped 0 bases from V and 8 bases from J, with 13 bases between. Germline V lookup: CDR1 WSHSY, CDR2 SAAADI. CDR3 DNA sequence: TGCGCCAGCAGTGAGTCAGCTGGGGTTGGCGAAAAACTGTTTTTT. Protein: CASSESAGVGEKLFF.